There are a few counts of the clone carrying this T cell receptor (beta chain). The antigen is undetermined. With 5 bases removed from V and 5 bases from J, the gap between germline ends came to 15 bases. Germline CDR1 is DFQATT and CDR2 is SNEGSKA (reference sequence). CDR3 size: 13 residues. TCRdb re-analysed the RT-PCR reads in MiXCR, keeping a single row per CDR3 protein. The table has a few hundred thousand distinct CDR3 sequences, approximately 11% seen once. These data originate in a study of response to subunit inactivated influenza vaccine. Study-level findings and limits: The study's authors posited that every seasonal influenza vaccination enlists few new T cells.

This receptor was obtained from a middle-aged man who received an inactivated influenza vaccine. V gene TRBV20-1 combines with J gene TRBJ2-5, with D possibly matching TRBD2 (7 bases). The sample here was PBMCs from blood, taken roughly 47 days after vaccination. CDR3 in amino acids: CSAPRGPGETQYF. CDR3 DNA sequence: TGCAGTGCTCCGCGGGGGCCGGGGGAGACCCAGTACTTC.